These 14 T cell receptor beta chains originate from one sample sequenced in a study of blood T cells in healthy people across ages. The authors ran a second PCR of about 7 to 11 cycles using a sample-barcoded 5' primer and a J-beta primer mix. One entry per CDR3 protein results from TCRdb running MiXCR on the 5' RACE reads. Among roughly 1,300,000 distinct CDR3 sequences listed, approximately 59% were seen once. Sequencing was carried out using blood. The receptor set was obtained from a man younger than 30 in good health.

The chain carries TRBV2 and TRBJ2-2; 8 positions match TRBD2. Germline assignment: CDR1 SNHLY and CDR2 FYNNEI. The CDR3 has 17 residues. V was pared by 2 bases and J by 2 bases, with 7 bases of the junction left unmatched. The CDR3: CASSELRLAGNTGELFF. The CDR3 coding sequence is TGTGCCAGCAGTGAATTGCGGCTAGCGGGTAACACCGGGGAGCTGTTTTTT.

This rearrangement joins TRBV4-1 to TRBJ2-1, with 9 positions matching TRBD2. The length of the CDR3 is 16 residues. V lost 4 bases and J lost 5; bases outside the gene matches: 9. Germline V gene lookup returns CDR1 MGHRA and CDR2 YSYEKL. Here the CDR3 reads CASSPLSGGTDNEQFF. The CDR3 DNA sequence: TGCGCCAGCAGCCCATTAAGCGGGGGGACTGACAATGAGCAGTTCTTC.

The CDR3 coding sequence is TGCAGTGCTAGAATGGACAGGAGAAACGAGCAGTACTTC. It yields the protein CSARMDRRNEQYF. This sequence joins TRBV20-1 and TRBJ2-5; TRBD1 agrees at 7 bases. The end of the DNA aligns better with TRBJ2-7, so the J call may be wrong. CDR3 size: 13 residues. CDR1 is DFQATT, CDR2 SNEGSKA, per germline (reference sequence).

The chain uses TRBV2 and TRBJ1-4; no reliable D call. Between the trimmed V and J ends, which lost 5 bases and 2 bases, there was a span of 12 bases. The CDR3 covers 15 residues. Germline CDR1 SNHLY, CDR2 FYNNEI. CDR3 bases: TGTGCCAGCAGTAGGGTAGTTGCGACTAATGAAAAACTGTTTTTT. Translated, it gives CASSRVVATNEKLFF.

The chain couples TRBV6-2 or TRBV6-3 to TRBJ1-1, with a tentative D call TRBD1 (5 bases). Germline V gene data show CDR1 as MNHEY and CDR2 as SVGEGT. V dropped 6 bases and J dropped 9 bases, with 23 bases sitting between them. This CDR3 region has 15 residues. CDR3 sequence reads: CASRTNEGFWTKAFF. CDR3 nucleotides: TGTGCCAGCAGGACTAACGAGGGGTTCTGGACTAAAGCTTTCTTT.

A single count supports this clonotype. Its ends do not fully match the called genes, so a read error is possible. V is TRBV28 and J is TRBJ2-5; perhaps TRBD2 as D (5 bases). The CDR3 is made up of 11 amino acids. Germline V gives CDR1 MDHEN, CDR2 SYDVKM. The CDR3 reads CASSLGETRYF. In DNA, the CDR3 is TGTGCCAGCAGTTTGGGAGAGACCCGGTACTTC.

In nucleotides, the CDR3 is TGCGCCAGCAGCCAAGGGGTGCGGGGGGCCCGTGAGACCCAGTACTTC. Amino acid sequence: CASSQGVRGARETQYF. V is TRBV4-3 and J is TRBJ2-5; 8 bases align to TRBD2. The germline V gene encodes CDR1 LGHNA and CDR2 YSLEER. V gave up 1 base and J gave up 5 bases; unmatched junction bases: 9. The CDR3 length is 16 residues.

The CDR3 coding sequence is TGCAGCGTTGGGGTATACTCCGGCAGGGCCAAAAACATTCAGTACTTC. Translation: CSVGVYSGRAKNIQYF. J is TRBJ2-4 and V is TRBV29-1; D call uncertain. V lost 4 bases to trimming and J lost 1 base, with 17 bases between them. Germline CDR1 and CDR2: SQVTM and ANQGSEA. This CDR3 has 16 amino acids.

The chain uses TRBV4-3 and TRBJ2-6, with D possibly TRBD1 on 6 matching bases. The length of the CDR3 is 19 residues. Germline CDR1 and CDR2: LGHNA and YSLEER. The ends were cut back, 1 base at V and 0 bases at J, with 16 bases in the middle. Here the CDR3 reads CASSQVLGAYDSGANVLTF. DNA of the CDR3: TGCGCCAGCAGCCAAGTATTGGGGGCTTATGACTCTGGGGCCAACGTCCTGACTTTC.

There are a few counts of this clonotype. The genes are TRBV11-1 and TRBJ2-7; 8 bases are shared with TRBD2. The germline gives CDR1 SGHAT, CDR2 FQDESV (reference sequence). This CDR3 comprises 14 residues. Trimming at V came to 9 bases and at J to 3 bases, leaving 10 bases not matched to a gene. The CDR3 here is CASSPRTSYYEQYF. CDR3 bases: TGTGCCAGTAGCCCGCGGACTAGCTACTACGAGCAGTACTTC.

The genes are TRBV29-1 and TRBJ2-5, with D perhaps matching TRBD1 or TRBD2 (5 bases each). TRBJ2-7 explains the end of the DNA better; the J call may be wrong. Germline CDR1 SQVTM, CDR2 ANQGSEA. This CDR3 comprises 15 residues. Here the CDR3 DNA reads TGCAGCGTTGAGGGACCCGCAGGGTTGGTGGACGAGCAGTACTTC. It yields the protein CSVEGPAGLVDEQYF.

This clonotype was picked up a small number of times. J is TRBJ1-2 and V is TRBV9, with D possibly TRBD1 on 6 matching bases. The CDR3 totals 14 residues. V shed 4 bases and J shed 6 bases, with 16 bases lying between them. The germline V gene encodes CDR1 SGDLS and CDR2 YYNGEE. The CDR3 nucleotides read TGTGCCAGCAGCCTTCAGGGGAACCTAGATGGCTACACCTTC. This encodes CASSLQGNLDGYTF.

The V and J genes are TRBV5-1 and TRBJ2-1; tentatively, D is TRBD2 (6 bases). CDR1 is SGHRS, CDR2 YFSETQ, per germline. This CDR3 is built from 15 residues. Deletions cut 1 base from V and 2 bases from J, with 10 bases between. CDR3 nucleotides: TGCGCCAGCAGCTTGTTGCGGGAAGCCTACAATGAGCAGTTCTTC. It codes for CASSLLREAYNEQFF. Complete variable domain (other parts from reference TRBV5-1 and TRBJ2-1): KAGVTQTPRYLIKTRGQQVTLSCSPISGHRSVSWYQQTPGQGLQFLFEYFSETQRNKGNFPGRFSGRQFSNSRSEMNVSTLELGDSALYLCASSLLREAYNEQFFGPGTRLTVL.

The V gene is TRBV20-1, the J gene TRBJ2-5, with 8 positions matching TRBD1. J was trimmed by 2 bases and V by 0 bases; bases with no gene match: 23. CDR1 and CDR2 from the germline V gene are DFQATT and SNEGSKA (reference sequence). The CDR3 sequence is 21 residues long. CDR3 amino acids: CSARDPVGQGPLVNRQETQYF. The DNA for the CDR3 is TGCAGTGCTAGAGATCCCGTCGGACAGGGACCATTAGTCAACCGACAAGAGACCCAGTACTTC.